Listed below are T cell receptor beta chains from one sample, sequenced in a study of Ad26.COV2.S vaccination and SARS-CoV-2 variants. Clones were sequenced by immunoSEQ multiplex PCR, and TCRdb holds only the in-frame ones, with some missing. The sample records 400,000 to 450,000 clones, roughly 90% being singletons. The starting material was peripheral blood, obtained in a trial of Ad26.COV2.S vaccine versus placebo. These receptors were taken from a person between 18 and 59 years old who received the Ad26.COV2.S COVID-19 vaccine or a placebo. CDR3s include the opening cysteine and the closing phenylalanine or tryptophan. Each record gives: V gene, clone size, J gene, D gene, CDR3 DNA, CDR3 protein. The D gene is left open where the match is weak. The size of a clone is reported for some rows only, either as once, few or many, or as a class for expanded clones.

TRBV7-2	NA	TRBJ2-7	TRBD2	TGTGCCAGCAGCTTAGCAGCGGGAAACTACGAGCAGTACTTC	CASSLAAGNYEQYF
TRBV5-6	NA	TRBJ1-2	NA	TGTGCCAGCAGCTTGGCCGCTCAGACGGTTGGCTACACCTTC	CASSLAAQTVGYTF
TRBV4-3	NA	TRBJ2-3	TRBD1	TGCGCCAGCAGCCAAGACCGGGACAGCGCTACAGATACGCAGTATTTT	CASSQDRDSATDTQYF
TRBV5-1	NA	TRBJ2-5	TRBD2	TGCGCCAGCAGCTTGGGGACTAGCGGGAGTATTCCCCGAGAGACCCAGTACTTC	CASSLGTSGSIPRETQYF
TRBV5-6	NA	TRBJ2-5	NA	TGTGCCAGCAGCTTTATGGCTAGCGAGACGGGAGAGACCCAGTACTTC	CASSFMASETGETQYF
TRBV6-2/TRBV6-3	few	TRBJ1-1	NA	TGTGCCAGCAGTTTTGCGGAAAACACTGAAGCTTTCTTT	CASSFAENTEAFF
TRBV6-5	NA	TRBJ2-1	TRBD2	TGTGCCAGCAGCCTAGCGGCGAGCTACAATGAGCAGTTCTTC	CASSLAASYNEQFF
TRBV6-2/TRBV6-3	NA	TRBJ2-2	TRBD1	TGTGCCAGCAGTTACGTTGGACAGGCGGCCGGGGAGCTGTTTTTT	CASSYVGQAAGELFF
TRBV7-8	NA	TRBJ1-5	NA	TGTGCCAGCAGCTTCCAGCTAACAGGGCCCAGCAATCAGCCCCAGCATTTT	CASSFQLTGPSNQPQHF
TRBV6-2/TRBV6-3	NA	TRBJ1-1	NA	TGTGCCAGCAGTTACTCGAACAGGGTTTATACTGAAGCTTTCTTT	CASSYSNRVYTEAFF
TRBV9	NA	TRBJ2-5	TRBD2	TGTGCCAGCAGCGTAGCGGGGGGACCATCGTACTTC	CASSVAGGPSYF
TRBV4-3	NA	TRBJ1-4	NA	TGCGCCAGCAGCCAAGATCGGAGATCGGAACAGCCAACTAATGAAAAACTGTTTTTT	CASSQDRRSEQPTNEKLFF
TRBV7-9	NA	TRBJ1-1	NA	TGTGCCAGCAGCTTACCTCCGGACCTACAGAGCACTGAAGCTTTCTTT	CASSLPPDLQSTEAFF
TRBV6-1	NA	TRBJ1-2	NA	TGTGCCAGCAGTGAATGGGGGAACTATGGCTACACCTTC	CASSEWGNYGYTF
TRBV19	once	TRBJ2-4	NA	TGTGCCAGTAGTGAGGTAGCGAGCATTCAGTACTTC	CASSEVASIQYF
TRBV6-5	NA	TRBJ1-5	TRBD1	TGTGCCAGCAGCAAGGGACAGGGGAGACAGCCCCAGCATTTT	CASSKGQGRQPQHF
TRBV5-1	once	TRBJ2-3	NA	TGCGCCAGCAGCTTGGGGGCCCATTCCACAGATACGCAGTATTTT	CASSLGAHSTDTQYF
TRBV5-1	NA	TRBJ2-7	NA	TGCGCCAGCAGCTTGGCCGGGGACGGAACCTACGAGCAGTACTTC	CASSLAGDGTYEQYF
TRBV28	NA	TRBJ1-2	NA	TGTGCCAGCACTAACCCGGGTTATGGCTACACCTTC	CASTNPGYGYTF
TRBV6-5	NA	TRBJ1-3	TRBD1	TGTGCCAGCAGCCGACAGGGGAAGTCTGGAAACACCATATATTTT	CASSRQGKSGNTIYF
TRBV24-1	NA	TRBJ2-7	TRBD1	TGTGCCACCAGAGCCAGGGACAGGGGGCTCACCTACGAGCAGTACTTC	CATRARDRGLTYEQYF
TRBV5-6	NA	TRBJ1-2	TRBD1	TGTGCCAGCAGCTACCAGACAGGGGGCTACACCTTC	CASSYQTGGYTF
TRBV6-2/TRBV6-3	NA	TRBJ2-7	NA	TGTGCCAGCAGTTACGGAGACACCGGATCCTACGAGCAGTACTTC	CASSYGDTGSYEQYF
TRBV6-5	NA	TRBJ1-2	NA	TGTGCCAGCAACCCATCCCGCAGGGCCCATGGCTACACCTTC	CASNPSRRAHGYTF
TRBV7-8	NA	TRBJ2-7	NA	TGTGCCAGCAGCTTGACGGGAGAGCAGTACTTC	CASSLTGEQYF
TRBV11-2	NA	TRBJ2-7	NA	TGTGCCAGCAGCTTAGACATACGAGACGAGCAGTACTTC	CASSLDIRDEQYF
TRBV5-4	NA	TRBJ2-3	NA	TGTGCCAGCAGCTACAGAGGCACAGATACGCAGTATTTT	CASSYRGTDTQYF
TRBV18	NA	TRBJ2-1	NA	TGTGCCAGCTCACCCACACAGGGTAGGGAGCAGTTCTTC	CASSPTQGREQFF
TRBV19	NA	TRBJ2-3	TRBD2	TGTGCCAGTAGTACCCGGACTAGCGGCCAGGGAAATACGCAGTATTTT	CASSTRTSGQGNTQYF
TRBV2	NA	TRBJ2-1	NA	TGTGCCAGCATAAAAGACCAGAGCTCCTACAATGAGCAGTTCTTC	CASIKDQSSYNEQFF
TRBV18	NA	TRBJ2-1	TRBD1	TGTGCCAGCTCACCTGGGACAGGGGGTCTCAATGAGCAGTTCTTC	CASSPGTGGLNEQFF
TRBV4-3	NA	TRBJ2-7	NA	TGCGCCAGCAGCCAAGAGATAACGGGGAAGTCCTACGAGCAGTACTTC	CASSQEITGKSYEQYF
TRBV19	NA	TRBJ2-3	TRBD2	TGTGCCAGTAGTTCCAGACCCGTAGCGGGAGTGTCGGATACGCAGTATTTT	CASSSRPVAGVSDTQYF
TRBV5-1	NA	TRBJ2-3	TRBD2	TGCGCCAGCAGCCAAGGACTAGCGGGAATGGATACGCAGTATTTT	CASSQGLAGMDTQYF
TRBV2	once	TRBJ2-7	NA	TGTGCCAGCAGTGAGCAGGGGGGCTCCTACGAGCAGTACTTC	CASSEQGGSYEQYF
TRBV3-1/TRBV3-2	few	TRBJ1-2	TRBD1	TGTGCCAGCAGCCAGGGGAGGACAGGGGATCGGGGCTACACCTTC	CASSQGRTGDRGYTF
TRBV28	NA	TRBJ2-3	TRBD2	TGTGCCAGCATTCTAGCGGGAGAAGTCCCCACAGATACGCAGTATTTT	CASILAGEVPTDTQYF
TRBV11-2	once	TRBJ2-1	NA	TGTGCCAGCAGCTTAGACGGGGCGAGGCTCAGGTCAATTGAGCAGTTCTTC	CASSLDGARLRSIEQFF
TRBV6-6	NA	TRBJ2-7	TRBD2	TGTGCCAGCAGTTCCACTAGCGGGAGCTACGAGCAGTACTTC	CASSSTSGSYEQYF
TRBV29-1	NA	TRBJ2-3	TRBD2	TGCAGCGTCCTGGCGGGAGGGGGTAGAGATACGCAGTATTTT	CSVLAGGGRDTQYF
TRBV30	NA	TRBJ1-6	NA	TGTGCCTGGAGTGTATGGGCCAGGGGTAATTCACCCCTCCACTTT	CAWSVWARGNSPLHF
TRBV19	NA	TRBJ2-2	NA	TGTGCCAGTAGTTCAGTTTCCACCGGGGAGCTGTTTTTT	CASSSVSTGELFF
TRBV3-1/TRBV3-2	NA	TRBJ1-2	TRBD1	TGTGCCAGCAGCCGGGACAGCTCTAACTATGGCTACACCTTC	CASSRDSSNYGYTF
TRBV7-2	NA	TRBJ2-3	TRBD2	TGTGCCAGCAGCCCATCAGGACTAGCGGGGACAGATACGCAGTATTTT	CASSPSGLAGTDTQYF
TRBV27	NA	TRBJ2-3	TRBD2	TGTGCCAGCACTCACGGGACTAGCGGGTATAACACAGATACGCAGTATTTT	CASTHGTSGYNTDTQYF
TRBV19	NA	TRBJ1-6	TRBD1	TGTGCCAGTCGACAGGGAAATTCACCCCTCCACTTT	CASRQGNSPLHF
TRBV6-5	NA	TRBJ2-5	TRBD2	TGTGCCAGCAGTTACGGGGCGGGAGAGGGGCAAGAGACCCAGTACTTC	CASSYGAGEGQETQYF
TRBV27	NA	TRBJ2-1	NA	TGTGCCAGCAGTTGGGACCTACTTCGGAATGAGCAGTTCTTC	CASSWDLLRNEQFF
TRBV19	NA	TRBJ1-5	NA	TGTGCCAGTGCTCAAACGGGGGCTGGTAATCAGCCCCAGCATTTT	CASAQTGAGNQPQHF
TRBV3-1/TRBV3-2	NA	TRBJ1-2	TRBD1	TGTGCCAGCAGCCCGATACGAACAGGGGGCATTAACTATGGCTACACCTTC	CASSPIRTGGINYGYTF
TRBV7-2	NA	TRBJ1-1	TRBD1	TGTGCCAGCAGCCAGAGGACAGGAAACACTGAAGCTTTCTTT	CASSQRTGNTEAFF
TRBV19	NA	TRBJ1-5	TRBD1	TGTGCCAGTAGTCAACGGACAGGGGCTGGTGGTAGCAATCAGCCCCAGCATTTT	CASSQRTGAGGSNQPQHF
TRBV25-1	NA	TRBJ2-2	NA	TGTGCCAGCAGTGAATCCAGGGCCGGGGAGCTGTTTTTT	CASSESRAGELFF
TRBV4-3	few	TRBJ2-1	NA	TGCGCCAGCAGCCTCTCCCCCGGCTACCTTTCCTCCTACAATGAGCAGTTCTTC	CASSLSPGYLSSYNEQFF
TRBV9	NA	TRBJ2-4	NA	TGTGCCAGCAGCCCCTCTCAGGGAAAAAACATTCAGTACTTC	CASSPSQGKNIQYF
TRBV6-5	NA	TRBJ2-5	TRBD1	TGTGCCAGCAGCCCGACAGGGGGCGAGACCCAGTACTTC	CASSPTGGETQYF
TRBV18	NA	TRBJ2-1	TRBD2	TGTGCCAGCTCACCACCCGGGGCACTAGCGGGTTACTACAATGAGCAGTTCTTC	CASSPPGALAGYYNEQFF
TRBV7-2	once	TRBJ2-3	NA	TGTGCCAGCAGCTTAAGAACTCGACAGCCTTCTACTCTCACAGATACGCAGTATTTT	CASSLRTRQPSTLTDTQYF